Included here is one T cell receptor beta chain sequence, with context. The target antigen is unknown. CDR1 and CDR2 from the germline V gene are MGHRA and YSYEKL. The CDR3 runs 16 residues. V shed 2 bases and J 4 bases; nucleotides not matched to a gene: 5. Using a J-beta primer mix together with a sample-barcoded 5' primer, a second PCR was run for about 6 to 12 cycles. A template-switch adaptor with 12 random nucleotides tagged each cDNA molecule. From the 5' RACE reads, TCRdb called clonotypes with MiXCR, one entry per CDR3 protein. The sample has roughly 1,800,000 distinct CDR3 sequences, approximately 50% seen once. This sample was taken from a study of blood T cells in healthy people across ages. Whole-study findings and limits: The study found more naive CD4+ cells and higher diversity in long-lived than aged donors. When one million T cells were used, diversity estimates were thought to be underestimates.

This receptor was taken from a woman in her 40s in good health. This chain uses TRBV4-1 with TRBJ2-1, with TRBD2 matching over 10 bases. Sequences were obtained from blood. This CDR3 is CASSQPLAGAYNEQFF. Here the CDR3 DNA reads TGCGCCAGCAGCCAACCCCTAGCGGGGGCTTACAATGAGCAGTTCTTC.